This T cell receptor (beta chain) comes out of a study of cytomegalovirus exposure and HLA in healthy donors. The study's findings and limits: There were approximately 150 TCR beta chains listed as cytomegalovirus-associated. Most sequenced TCRs were rare (though some public TCRs occurred in many donors). TRBV6-2, TRBV6-3 and other indistinguishable V segments were excluded. TCR beta chains associated with HLA were, in a later analysis, more clonally expanded than equally common others.

The CDR3 consists of 21 residues. Germline values: CDR1 GTSNPN, CDR2 SVGIG (reference sequence). J was trimmed by 1 base and V by 0 bases; bases with no gene match: 18. Vbeta (60) and Jbeta (13) primers were used in the PCR. Data came from immunoSEQ multiplex PCR; TCRdb stores just in-frame clones and leaves some out. Found here are 170,000 or so clones, 84% of them singletons; the top ten hold 4.8%. Concerning this clone: Its antigen remains unidentified.

The chain employs TRBV30 and TRBJ2-5; TRBD2 matches at 12 bases. The receptor comes from a girl under 18 in good health and CMV-seropositive. Material: PBMCs. CDR3 region: CAWSVRLGLAGGPGSQETQYF. The DNA for the CDR3 is TGTGCCTGGAGTGTACGTTTGGGGCTAGCGGGGGGGCCTGGGAGCCAAGAGACCCAGTACTTC.